This T cell receptor (beta chain) was obtained from a study of fetal regulatory T cell absence and autoimmunity (dated by TCRdb to the late 2010s). As for the study more broadly: Exocrine pancreas autoimmunity was observed in the IPEX patients in the absence of clinical diabetes.

On the immunoSEQ human TCRbeta survey platform, a two-step multiplex PCR amplified and barcoded the TCRbeta CDR3 regions. Sequencing of the libraries was done on Illumina instruments, and IgH was sequenced in parallel from the same samples. The authors' pipeline ran thus. To remove PCR and sequencing errors, raw reads were filtered against IMGT V, D, J definitions and grouped with a nearest-neighbor algorithm. Clones were defined by identical nucleotide sequence; differential abundance between tissues used per-clone Fisher exact tests with pFDR threshold p<0.01. Clones with frequencies too low for statistical inference were excluded by a minimum inclusion filter of 10 in either sample. Pairwise clonal comparisons used the immunoSEQ Analyzer, and gene family usage was assessed with IMGT tools. This is the immuneACCESS table as TCRdb keeps it, with only in-frame sequences that have V and J called. A part of the clones is gone; compared with another copy, unresolved V genes explain less than half, and the rest is unexplained. The D gene and trimming were derived from the DNA, and the V and J assignments and clone size from that table. The sample profile shows around 100,000 clones; more than 70% of them were found once. Jointly, the top ten make up roughly 2% of the sample.

CDR1 and CDR2 are drawn from the germline V gene (reference sequence): SEHNR, FQNEAQ. The CDR3, cysteine through phenylalanine, is 16 amino acids long. Only CDR3 DNA is held: 48 bases, read in frame from base 1. Trimming takes 5 bases off V and 0 bases off J; junction bases not matched to a gene: 7. Results the study describes overall, beyond this receptor: The TCR compartment showed significant oligoclonal enrichment in pancreas versus cord blood, with some top clones over 90-fold enriched. Cord blood and pancreas had broadly similar TRB gene family usage, which resembled published neonatal and adult repertoires. The oligoclonal enrichment was interpreted as support for antigen-driven autoimmunity occurring in the pancreas before birth in IPEX syndrome.

Genomic DNA from frozen pancreas tissue was processed for repertoire sequencing. The DNeasy Blood and Tissue Kit was used to extract about 1.9-3.4 ug of genomic DNA from umbilical cord blood or frozen pancreas. To note about this clone: Its recognized antigen is unknown. Within one base of it there is no much larger clone, and no base qualities were kept.

The sequencing sample was made of pancreas tissue. This receptor chain uses TRBV7-9 and TRBJ2-7; TRBD2 lines up with 10 middle nucleotides. The receptor comes from a male donor with IPEX syndrome. The nucleotides read TGTGCCAGCAGCCCCCTAGCGGGGGTCATCTCCTACGAGCAGTACTTC. It is translated as CASSPLAGVISYEQYF.